This TCR beta chain was obtained from a study of OX40 agonist ivuxolimab in advanced cancers. Study-wide context: Dose-escalation cases comprised hepatocellular carcinoma, melanoma, renal cell or head and neck cancer. Age averaged around 54 years (range about 23 to 80), and around 87% were male.

Repertoires were generated with immunoSEQ multiplex PCR, while TCRdb's copy carries only in-frame clones and drops some. The sample yields tens of thousands of clones, just over 90% seen once. Overall study findings and caveats: Expanded clones tended on average to be more numerous among CD8+ T cells than CD4+.

The V gene lost 1 base and the J gene lost 3 bases, with 10 bases spanning the gap. CDR1 and CDR2 (germline): LNHDA, SQIVND (reference sequence). This CDR3 contains 15 residues. For this clone: Its antigen is as yet unknown.

V usage is TRBV19 and J usage is TRBJ1-5; weak D call: TRBD1 (5 bases). This material consisted of CD4+ or CD8+ T cells sorted from blood, taken in a trial of the OX40 agonist ivuxolimab. This clonotype was sampled from an adult with an advanced solid tumor such as melanoma, head and neck, liver or kidney cancer. The CDR3 sequence is CASSIVVGANQPQHF. CDR3 DNA: TGTGCCAGTAGTATAGTAGTAGGGGCCAATCAGCCCCAGCATTTT. The variable domain in full, completed from reference TRBV19 and TRBJ1-5, reads DGGITQSPKYLFRKEGQNVTLSCEQNLNHDAMYWYRQDPGQGLRLIYYSQIVNDFQKGDIAEGYSVSREKKESFPLTVTSAQKNPTAFYLCASSIVVGANQPQHFGDGTRLSIL.